Given below is one TCR beta chain in context. Its matching antigen is unknown. CDR1 is SGHTA and CDR2 is FQGTGA in the germline V gene. V lost 5 bases and J 7 bases, leaving 11 bases between the germline ends. The CDR3 totals 12 residues. This entry belongs to a study of shared clonotypes between healthy human individuals. Regarding the study as a whole: Memory subsets generally showed lower estimated richness than naive subsets.

In the authors' workflow: Owing to the provision of junction-only sequences devoid of quality scores by immunoSEQ, filtering differed. Profiling relied on immunoSEQ multiplex PCR, and the TCRdb table lists in-frame clones only, not all of them. V and J calls and clone size are given by that table; D and trimming were obtained from the DNA. The sample consists of a few million clones, roughly 92% of them appearing once. The rearrangement uses TRBV7-3 and TRBJ1-2; D uncertain. The sequence came from a man between 18 and 35 years old in good health. Source material: naive CD4+ T cells sorted from blood. Specified subset: CD45RA+ positively selected. For the CDR3, the DNA is TGTGCCAGCAGCCTGGATGGAACTGGCTACACCTTC. Its translation is CASSLDGTGYTF.